Listed below are T cell receptor beta chains from one sample, sequenced in a study of CD8+ T cells in alopecia areata. Generated by immunoSEQ multiplex PCR, the TCRdb table keeps only in-frame clones and is missing some. The table lists over 150,000 clones, around 63% of them singletons, with 1.7% in the top ten. The sample here was CD4+ T cells sorted from blood, taken at week 0. Receptors originate from a human donor with alopecia areata. Each CDR3 is given with its conserved first and last residue. D genes are given only for firm matches. The listing skips clone size in some rows; elsewhere it reads once, few, many or a size class.

D gene	V gene	clone size	J gene	CDR3 protein	CDR3 DNA
-	TRBV6-5	-	TRBJ2-2	CAAKDKRANTGELFF	TGTGCCGCGAAGGATAAGCGGGCGAACACCGGGGAGCTGTTTTTT
TRBD1	TRBV30	-	TRBJ1-5	CAWSTTGGQNQPQHF	TGTGCCTGGAGTACTACAGGGGGTCAGAATCAGCCCCAGCATTTT
-	TRBV30	-	TRBJ2-4	CAWRPLGTKNIQYF	TGTGCCTGGAGGCCTCTAGGTACCAAAAACATTCAGTACTTC
-	TRBV6-1	-	TRBJ1-2	CASSEVEGFYGYTF	TGTGCCAGCAGTGAAGTGGAAGGGTTCTATGGCTACACCTTC
-	TRBV11-3	-	TRBJ2-1	CASSLNRDEQFF	TGTGCCAGCAGCTTAAACAGGGATGAGCAGTTCTTC
-	TRBV5-4	-	TRBJ2-4	CASSWGENIQYF	TGTGCCAGCAGCTGGGGAGAAAACATTCAGTACTTC
-	TRBV2	-	TRBJ1-4	CATNTAGMGEKLFF	TGTGCCACCAACACAGCAGGGATGGGTGAAAAACTGTTTTTT
-	TRBV18	few	TRBJ2-7	CASSPEEYEQYF	TGTGCCAGCTCACCAGAAGAGTACGAGCAGTACTTC
TRBD1	TRBV9	-	TRBJ1-2	CASSSPPGQGKGYTF	TGTGCCAGCAGCTCACCCCCGGGACAGGGGAAGGGCTACACCTTC
TRBD2	TRBV19	-	TRBJ2-3	CASRLAGVPDTQYF	TGTGCCAGTCGACTAGCGGGAGTCCCCGATACGCAGTATTTT
-	TRBV9	-	TRBJ2-4	CASSVAPLEDIQYF	TGTGCCAGCAGCGTAGCCCCACTGGAGGACATTCAGTACTTC
-	TRBV27	-	TRBJ1-5	CASSLAGGGQPQHF	TGTGCCAGCAGTTTAGCTGGGGGCGGGCAGCCCCAGCATTTT
TRBD1	TRBV18	-	TRBJ1-1	CASSPREKTGRSFF	TGTGCCAGCTCACCACGAGAGAAGACAGGGAGGTCTTTCTTT
-	TRBV2	-	TRBJ2-5	CASSEAATGIETQYF	TGTGCCAGCAGTGAAGCGGCGACAGGTATTGAGACCCAGTACTTC
TRBD2	TRBV29-1	-	TRBJ2-1	CSVVLAGGYEQFF	TGCAGCGTTGTGCTAGCGGGGGGATATGAGCAGTTCTTC
-	TRBV29-1	-	TRBJ2-5	CSVRSGETQYF	TGCAGCGTTCGGAGCGGGGAGACCCAGTACTTC
TRBD1	TRBV30	-	TRBJ1-2	CAWSGSGTGKLF	TGTGCCTGGAGCGGGAGCGGGACAGGGAAACTCTTC
TRBD1	TRBV5-6	-	TRBJ2-1	CASSWTTGTGSSSYNEQFF	TGTGCCAGCAGCTGGACGACCGGGACAGGGTCGAGTTCCTACAATGAGCAGTTCTTC
-	TRBV29-1	-	TRBJ1-1	CSVERVNTEAFF	TGCAGCGTTGAAAGGGTGAACACTGAAGCTTTCTTT
-	TRBV7-2	-	TRBJ1-1	CASSGRQLANTEAFF	TGTGCCAGCAGCGGAAGACAGCTAGCGAACACTGAAGCTTTCTTT
-	TRBV6-5	-	TRBJ1-6	CASRDSKESPLHF	TGTGCCAGCAGGGACAGTAAGGAGTCACCCCTCCACTTT
TRBD1	TRBV5-1	-	TRBJ2-7	CASSVGTASYEQYF	TGCGCCAGCAGCGTGGGGACAGCCTCCTACGAGCAGTACTTC
TRBD1	TRBV5-6	-	TRBJ1-4	CASSQIPGQGNEKLFF	TGTGCCAGCAGCCAAATACCGGGACAGGGGAATGAAAAACTGTTTTTT
-	TRBV30	-	TRBJ1-2	CAWSPGGLRVVYGYTF	TGTGCCTGGAGCCCTGGCGGACTCCGCGTGGTCTATGGCTACACCTTC
TRBD1	TRBV29-1	few	TRBJ1-1	CSAMGQGGNTEAFF	TGCAGCGCCATGGGACAGGGTGGGAACACTGAAGCTTTCTTT
-	TRBV5-1	-	TRBJ2-3	CASSFEGTDTQYF	TGCGCCAGCAGCTTTGAGGGCACAGATACGCAGTATTTT
TRBD1	TRBV4-1	-	TRBJ1-1	CASSLGQGAGEAFF	TGCGCCAGCAGCCTGGGACAGGGGGCAGGAGAAGCTTTCTTT
-	TRBV29-1	-	TRBJ1-6	CSVSGGTNSPLHF	TGCAGCGTCTCCGGGGGCACTAATTCACCCCTCCACTTT
-	TRBV29-1	-	TRBJ1-2	CSGRGDHGYTF	TGCAGCGGACGAGGGGATCATGGCTACACCTTC
-	TRBV19	once	TRBJ1-2	CASSPGGGWSYGYTF	TGTGCCAGTAGTCCGGGAGGTGGTTGGAGCTATGGCTACACCTTC
TRBD1	TRBV30	few	TRBJ2-3	CAWRGDSSTDTQYF	TGTGCCTGGAGGGGGGACAGTAGCACAGATACGCAGTATTTT
TRBD1	TRBV15	-	TRBJ1-2	CATSRNRGDYGYTF	TGTGCCACCAGCAGAAACAGGGGGGACTATGGCTACACCTTC
TRBD1	TRBV27	few	TRBJ1-6	CASSGDSPASPLHF	TGTGCCAGCAGTGGGGACAGCCCAGCTTCACCCCTCCACTTT
-	TRBV29-1	-	TRBJ1-2	CSATSEGYTF	TGCAGCGCTACATCTGAAGGCTACACCTTC
TRBD2	TRBV29-1	-	TRBJ2-3	CSVEDLWRGTDTQYF	TGCAGCGTTGAAGATCTTTGGCGGGGGACAGATACGCAGTATTTT
-	TRBV19	few	TRBJ2-7	CASSPPGRSEVPYF	TGTGCCAGTAGTCCTCCGGGACGGAGTGAAGTACCGTACTTC